The rows below give T cell receptor beta chains drawn from one sample of a study of CD4 T cells in relation to SARS-CoV-2 and coronaviruses. Sequencing used immunoSEQ multiplex PCR; TCRdb keeps in-frame clones, though not all of them. This table holds over 20,000 clones, 65% to 85% found once. These receptors' antigens are unknown. Sequenced input: CD4+ T cells from PBMCs, cultured in vitro. The receptors here all came from a human donor in good health. The CDR3 runs from the conserved cysteine through the conserved F or W.

V gene: TRBV19; J gene: TRBJ1-1; CDR3 protein: CASSTRTGAITEAFF
V gene: TRBV21-1; J gene: TRBJ2-3; CDR3 protein: CASSKAGQKREGDTQYF
V gene: TRBV19; J gene: TRBJ1-1; CDR3 protein: CASSYTGNTEAFF
V gene: TRBV6-5; J gene: TRBJ1-2; CDR3 protein: CASSNEGSSNYGYTF
V gene: TRBV11-3; J gene: TRBJ2-2; CDR3 protein: CASSLDPGQGGTGELFF
V gene: TRBV7-2; J gene: TRBJ2-2; CDR3 protein: CASSIRGVGTGELFF
V gene: TRBV19; J gene: TRBJ1-3; CDR3 protein: CASSPGSWARQGPISSSGNTIYF
V gene: TRBV25-1; J gene: TRBJ2-2; CDR3 protein: CASSRLPGELFF
V gene: TRBV29-1; J gene: TRBJ1-1; CDR3 protein: CSAPTGFNTEAFF
V gene: TRBV4-2; J gene: TRBJ2-1; CDR3 protein: CASSRKREANNEQFF
V gene: TRBV18; J gene: TRBJ2-3; CDR3 protein: CASSPDTSWTTDTQYF
V gene: TRBV27; J gene: TRBJ2-7; CDR3 protein: CASSLSGGAPYEQYF
V gene: TRBV7-9; J gene: TRBJ2-3; CDR3 protein: CASRSSGRAADTQYF
V gene: TRBV4-3; J gene: TRBJ2-1; CDR3 protein: CASSLLAGGPDEQFF
V gene: TRBV6-2/TRBV6-3; J gene: TRBJ2-1; CDR3 protein: CASSYGTILNNEQFF
V gene: TRBV5-5; J gene: TRBJ2-1; CDR3 protein: CASSLEGGRASNEQFF
V gene: TRBV10-2; J gene: TRBJ2-7; CDR3 protein: CASSDYSSYEQYF
V gene: TRBV3-1/TRBV3-2; J gene: TRBJ1-2; CDR3 protein: CASSYREGYGYTF
V gene: TRBV3-1/TRBV3-2; J gene: TRBJ2-7; CDR3 protein: CASSQTTSGVPYEQYF
V gene: TRBV20-1; J gene: TRBJ2-1; CDR3 protein: CSASRPTASGRDEQFF
V gene: TRBV4-1; J gene: TRBJ2-3; CDR3 protein: CASSQDRGIRTDTQYF
V gene: TRBV6-2/TRBV6-3; J gene: TRBJ2-3; CDR3 protein: CASSSSGLAGDTQYF
V gene: TRBV11-1; J gene: TRBJ2-7; CDR3 protein: CASTPGPRGEQYF
V gene: TRBV7-8; J gene: TRBJ2-5; CDR3 protein: CASSFDRVGGETQYF
V gene: TRBV7-6; J gene: TRBJ1-1; CDR3 protein: CASTRGAFGQYTEAFF
V gene: TRBV6-2/TRBV6-3; J gene: TRBJ1-1; CDR3 protein: CASSLPPGQTYTEAFF
V gene: TRBV7-9; J gene: TRBJ1-4; CDR3 protein: CASSLAQGYEKLFF
V gene: TRBV7-2; J gene: TRBJ2-7; CDR3 protein: CASSLTAYEQYF
V gene: TRBV7-2; J gene: TRBJ2-5; CDR3 protein: CASSHSRLAGDQETQYF
V gene: TRBV11-2; J gene: TRBJ2-5; CDR3 protein: CASSLGRAETQYF
V gene: TRBV4-3; J gene: TRBJ2-3; CDR3 protein: CASSQDWAGSGDTQYF
V gene: TRBV6-2/TRBV6-3; J gene: TRBJ2-7; CDR3 protein: CASSYSVRSSGRYEQYF
V gene: TRBV30; J gene: TRBJ2-7; CDR3 protein: CAWSVGSSYEQYF
V gene: TRBV5-1; J gene: TRBJ2-1; CDR3 protein: CASSLGQINEQFF
V gene: TRBV5-1; J gene: TRBJ1-6; CDR3 protein: CASSLGQQNNSPLHF
V gene: TRBV7-3; J gene: TRBJ2-7; CDR3 protein: CASSLLAGGPYEQYF
V gene: TRBV10-1; J gene: TRBJ2-1; CDR3 protein: CASSDRVGYNEQFF
V gene: TRBV19; J gene: TRBJ1-1; CDR3 protein: CASSITFNTEAFF
V gene: TRBV29-1; J gene: TRBJ2-5; CDR3 protein: CSVDHDRVETQYF
V gene: TRBV19; J gene: TRBJ2-7; CDR3 protein: CASSWGTRSSYEQYF
V gene: TRBV19; J gene: TRBJ1-5; CDR3 protein: CASSMVSGSGQPQHF
V gene: TRBV10-2; J gene: TRBJ1-3; CDR3 protein: CASSDWGYGNTIYF
V gene: TRBV6-5; J gene: TRBJ1-5; CDR3 protein: CASSYGSNQPQHF
V gene: TRBV19; J gene: TRBJ2-5; CDR3 protein: CASSILGARETQYF
V gene: TRBV9; J gene: TRBJ1-1; CDR3 protein: CASSPLSGAEAFF